These 16 T cell receptor beta chains originate from one sample sequenced in a study of cytomegalovirus exposure and HLA in healthy donors. It was with 60 Vbeta and 13 Jbeta primers that the PCR ran. Profiled with immunoSEQ multiplex PCR; TCRdb holds only in-frame clones, not every one. Altogether about 120,000 clones are present, roughly 76% being singletons, with the ten largest covering around 3%. Sequencing was performed on PBMCs. The receptors were sampled from a woman aged 50 to 65 in good health and CMV-seronegative.

For this clone: Different DNA sequences within this sample yield the same CDR3. The chain uses TRBV30 and TRBJ1-5, with 7 bases lining up with TRBD1. CDR3 length: 13 residues. The ends lost 2 bases at V and 7 bases at J; junction bases unmatched: 5. The germline gives CDR1 GTSNPN, CDR2 SVGIG (reference sequence). The CDR3 here is CAWSTTGDQPQHF. For the CDR3, the DNA is TGTGCCTGGAGTACCACAGGGGACCAGCCCCAGCATTTT.

The V gene is TRBV28, the J gene TRBJ2-1, with 8 bases matching TRBD1. The CDR3 length is 15 residues. Germline trimming cut 6 bases from V and 6 bases from J; bases unmatched to any gene: 10. The germline CDR1 and CDR2 sequences are MDHEN and SYDVKM. The CDR3: CASSQHGTGVNEQFF. CDR3 sequence (DNA): TGTGCCAGCAGCCAGCATGGGACAGGCGTCAATGAGCAGTTCTTC. Together with reference TRBV28 and TRBJ2-1, the CDR3 gives the full variable domain: DVKVTQSSRYLVKRTGEKVFLECVQDMDHENMFWYRQDPGLGLRLIYFSYDVKMKEKGDIPEGYSVSREKKERFSLILESASTNQTSMYLCASSQHGTGVNEQFFGPGTRLTVL.

V is TRBV7-2 and J is TRBJ2-7; 9 bases are shared with TRBD1. The germline V gene has CDR1 SGHTA and CDR2 FQGNSA. The CDR3 spans 14 residues. V trimming: 5 bases; J trimming: 4 bases; junction bases outside the gene matches: 6. As DNA, the CDR3 is TGTGCCAGCAGCAGAGGGACAGGGTCTTACGAGCAGTACTTC. This codes for CASSRGTGSYEQYF.

This clone was seen more than once but under ten times. The rearrangement joins TRBV6-1 to TRBJ2-7, with 8 bases aligning to TRBD1. The V and J ends lost 3 bases and 3 bases, in that order; junction bases with no gene match: 1. The CDR3 is 13 residues long. Germline values: CDR1 MNHNS, CDR2 SASEGT. The CDR3 nucleotides are TGTGCCAGCAGTGACGGACAGGGCTACGAGCAGTACTTC. Protein product: CASSDGQGYEQYF.

The chain combines TRBV28 with TRBJ1-2; TRBD1 is a possible D gene (6 bases). The CDR3 runs to 12 residues. The V and J ends lost 6 bases and 5 bases respectively, with 10 bases between them. The germline gives CDR1 MDHEN, CDR2 SYDVKM. This CDR3 is CASRLDRYGYTF. In DNA form, the CDR3 reads TGTGCCAGCAGGTTGGACAGATATGGCTACACCTTC.

The rearrangement links TRBV27 to TRBJ1-1, with D unclear. Germline V gene lookup returns CDR1 MNHEY and CDR2 SMNVEV (reference sequence). The CDR3 extends over 14 amino acids. The germline V and J ends were trimmed by 2 bases and 5 bases, with 12 bases remaining between them. The CDR3 loop reads CASSLRGQNTEAFF. CDR3 coding DNA: TGTGCCAGCAGTTTAAGAGGGCAGAATACTGAAGCTTTCTTT.

This clone was counted a single time. The rearrangement links TRBV5-1 to TRBJ2-2, with 7 bases matching TRBD1. The CDR3 runs 16 residues. Germline V gene sequence: CDR1 SGHRS, CDR2 YFSETQ. The V and J ends lost 0 bases and 6 bases, in that order; junction bases with no gene match: 8. The CDR3 spells CASSLGQGVDAGELFF. In DNA form, the CDR3 reads TGCGCCAGCAGCTTGGGGCAGGGGGTAGATGCCGGGGAGCTGTTTTTT.

The chain has TRBV5-4 and TRBJ2-3; tentatively, D is TRBD1 (5 bases). CDR3 length equals 15 residues. The germline gives CDR1 SGHNT, CDR2 YYREEE (reference sequence). The V gene lost 1 base and the J gene lost 2 bases, with 11 bases spanning the gap. The CDR3 region is CASSLSGAVTDTQYF. CDR3 nucleotides: TGTGCCAGCAGCTTGAGTGGGGCGGTCACAGATACGCAGTATTTT.

This clone was seen more than once but under ten times. V is TRBV4-2 and J is TRBJ1-1, with D uncertain. The germline V gene has CDR1 LGHNA and CDR2 YNFKEQ. V was trimmed by 4 bases and J by 5 bases, leaving 17 bases between them. The CDR3 has 15 residues. The CDR3 region has the DNA TGTGCCAGCAGCCCATCACACGAAGGGAGTACTGAAGCTTTCTTT. Translating it yields CASSPSHEGSTEAFF.

The gene calls are TRBV6-1 and TRBJ2-7; unclear D gene. In germline, CDR1 is MNHNS, CDR2 SASEGT. Trimming removed 2 bases from V and 7 bases from J, with 15 bases in between. The CDR3 length is 14 residues. CDR3 DNA sequence: TGTGCCAGCAGTGAAACTGGAGACCCCGGTGAGCAGTACTTC. Translated, it gives CASSETGDPGEQYF.

The chain is built from TRBV15 and TRBJ2-5, with D perhaps matching TRBD2 (5 bases). This CDR3 comprises 13 residues. The germline V gene encodes CDR1 LNHNV and CDR2 YYDKDF (reference sequence). V was clipped by 5 bases and J by 2 bases, with 9 bases between them. CDR3 sequence (DNA): TGTGCCACCAGCCGGGGAGCTCAAGAGACCCAGTACTTC. This gives the protein CATSRGAQETQYF.

This chain links TRBV9 with TRBJ2-3; TRBD2 matches at 10 bases. The CDR3 is 16 amino acids. V was clipped by 2 bases and J by 4 bases; unmatched bases: 7. Germline values: CDR1 SGDLS, CDR2 YYNGEE. The CDR3 loop reads CASSVFTSGIADTQYF. CDR3 DNA sequence: TGTGCCAGCAGCGTTTTTACTAGCGGGATTGCAGATACGCAGTATTTT.

The V call is TRBV5-1, the J call TRBJ2-1; a possible D gene is TRBD1 (6 bases). The ends were cut back, 0 bases at V and 5 bases at J, with 9 bases in the middle. This CDR3 is built from 14 residues. CDR1 and CDR2 (germline): SGHRS, YFSETQ. This CDR3 reads CASSLGQVNNEQFF. The CDR3 nucleotides are TGCGCCAGCAGCTTGGGACAGGTTAACAATGAGCAGTTCTTC.

This chain links TRBV7-9 with TRBJ1-1; D remains unclear. Germline V gene data show CDR1 as SEHNR and CDR2 as FQNEAQ (reference sequence). CDR3 length: 14 residues. Trimming stripped 1 base from V and 7 bases from J, with 13 bases between. The CDR3 nucleotides are TGTGCCAGCAGCTTAGAGCCCAATAGTCTTGAAGCTTTCTTT. This translates into CASSLEPNSLEAFF.

This chain links TRBV29-1 with TRBJ1-2, with D perhaps TRBD1 (5 bases). Trimming shortened V by 8 bases and J by 4 bases, and 14 bases separated the two germline ends. Germline V CDR1 and CDR2: SQVTM, ANQGSEA. The length of the CDR3 is 12 residues. In DNA, the CDR3 is TGCAGCTCCCTGGACACGGCCTATGGCTACACCTTC. Its protein product is CSSLDTAYGYTF. The variable domain in full, with the rest retrieved from reference TRBV29-1 and TRBJ1-2, is SAVISQKPSRDICQRGTSLTIQCQVDSQVTMMFWYRQQPGQSLTLIATANQGSEATYESGFVIDKFPISRPNLTFSTLTVSNMSPEDSSIYLCSSLDTAYGYTFGSGTRLTVV.

The chain is built from TRBV9 and TRBJ2-7; D is unclear. Between the trimmed V and J ends, which lost 6 bases and 3 bases, there was a span of 13 bases. This CDR3 is built from 13 residues. Per the germline V gene, CDR1 is SGDLS and CDR2 is YYNGEE. As DNA, the CDR3 is TGTGCCAGCACCAGACATTTTTTCTACGAGCAGTACTTC. It yields the protein CASTRHFFYEQYF. Full variable domain (outside the CDR3, taken from reference TRBV9 and TRBJ2-7): DSGVTQTPKHLITATGQRVTLRCSPRSGDLSVYWYQQSLDQGLQFLIQYYNGEERAKGNILERFSAQQFPDLHSELNLSSLELGDSALYFCASTRHFFYEQYFGPGTRLTVT.